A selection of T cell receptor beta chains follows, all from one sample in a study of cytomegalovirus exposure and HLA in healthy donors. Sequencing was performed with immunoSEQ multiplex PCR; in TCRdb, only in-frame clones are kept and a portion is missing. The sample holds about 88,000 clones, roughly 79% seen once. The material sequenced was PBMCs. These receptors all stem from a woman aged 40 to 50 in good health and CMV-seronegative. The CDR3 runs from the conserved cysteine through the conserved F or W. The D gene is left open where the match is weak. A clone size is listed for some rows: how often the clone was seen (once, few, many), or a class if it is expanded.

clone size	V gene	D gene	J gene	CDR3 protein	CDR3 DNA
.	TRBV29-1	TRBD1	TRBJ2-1	CSVGGTGRVWNEQFF	TGCAGCGTTGGGGGGACAGGGAGGGTATGGAATGAGCAGTTCTTC
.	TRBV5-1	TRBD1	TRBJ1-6	CASSAGTGKYSPLHF	TGCGCCAGCAGCGCCGGGACAGGGAAGTATTCACCCCTCCACTTT
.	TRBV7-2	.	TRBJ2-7	CASSIGGAGQYF	TGTGCCAGCAGCATTGGGGGGGCAGGGCAGTACTTC
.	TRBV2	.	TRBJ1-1	CASRTSRHRHTEAFF	TGTGCCAGCAGAACTAGCCGGCACCGACACACTGAAGCTTTCTTT
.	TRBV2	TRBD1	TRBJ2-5	CASSDSRGRPAETQYF	TGTGCCAGCAGTGACAGCAGGGGGCGGCCGGCGGAGACCCAGTACTTC
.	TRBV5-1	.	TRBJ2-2	CASSLVGSWSSELFF	TGCGCCAGCAGCTTGGTTGGCAGCTGGAGCTCCGAGCTGTTTTTT
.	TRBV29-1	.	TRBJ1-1	CSVNLNTEAFF	TGCAGCGTGAACTTGAACACTGAAGCTTTCTTT
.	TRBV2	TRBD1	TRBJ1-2	CASRGTGLDYTF	TGTGCCAGCAGGGGGACAGGGCTTGACTACACCTTC
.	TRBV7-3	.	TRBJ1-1	CASSLTRVAEAFF	TGTGCCAGCAGCTTAACCCGGGTGGCTGAAGCTTTCTTT
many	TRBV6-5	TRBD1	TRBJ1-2	CASSPDRGRNYGYTF	TGTGCCAGCAGCCCGGACAGGGGAAGGAACTATGGCTACACCTTC
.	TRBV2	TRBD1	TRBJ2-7	CASPGGTGGYEQYF	TGTGCCAGCCCGGGTGGGACAGGGGGTTACGAGCAGTACTTC
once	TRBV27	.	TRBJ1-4	CASSREIATNEKLFF	TGTGCCAGCAGCCGGGAAATTGCAACTAATGAAAAACTGTTTTTT
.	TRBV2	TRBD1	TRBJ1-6	CASRTGGLISPLHF	TGTGCCAGCAGGACAGGGGGCTTAATTTCACCCCTCCACTTT
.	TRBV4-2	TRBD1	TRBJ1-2	CASSQDGTGGRYGYTF	TGTGCCAGCAGCCAAGATGGGACAGGGGGTCGATATGGCTACACCTTC
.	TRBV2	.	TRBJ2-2	CASSYRLNTGELFF	TGTGCCAGCAGTTATAGACTTAACACCGGGGAGCTGTTTTTT
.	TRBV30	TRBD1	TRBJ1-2	CAWTINRGHGYTF	TGTGCCTGGACCATAAACAGGGGACATGGCTACACCTTC
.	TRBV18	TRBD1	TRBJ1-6	CASSRDSGNSPLHF	TGTGCCAGCTCACGGGACAGCGGGAATTCACCCCTCCACTTT
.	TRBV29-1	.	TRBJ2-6	CSVVAAGANVLTF	TGCAGCGTTGTTGCGGCGGGGGCCAACGTCCTGACTTTC